This T cell receptor beta chain originates from a study of cytomegalovirus exposure and HLA in healthy donors. In regard to this clone: Its specificity is not known.

Produced via immunoSEQ multiplex PCR; TCRdb's table is partial and in-frame only. Of 80,000 to 95,000 clones listed, approximately 94% are singletons. Findings and limits, study-wide: In vitro testing confirmed a few CMV-associated chains as specific for CMV antigens. The study flagged fewer than 200 TCR beta chains as cytomegalovirus-associated.

The sequence was obtained from a woman aged 30 to 39 in good health and CMV-seropositive. The material sequenced was PBMCs.

This CDR3 is CASTSSYNEQFF. CDR3 nucleotides: TGTGCCAGCACGAGCTCCTACAATGAGCAGTTCTTC. The chain links TRBV28 to TRBJ2-1; D remains unclear. Trimming removed 7 bases at V and 0 bases at J, with 4 bases between. There are 12 residues in the CDR3. The germline gives CDR1 MDHEN, CDR2 SYDVKM.